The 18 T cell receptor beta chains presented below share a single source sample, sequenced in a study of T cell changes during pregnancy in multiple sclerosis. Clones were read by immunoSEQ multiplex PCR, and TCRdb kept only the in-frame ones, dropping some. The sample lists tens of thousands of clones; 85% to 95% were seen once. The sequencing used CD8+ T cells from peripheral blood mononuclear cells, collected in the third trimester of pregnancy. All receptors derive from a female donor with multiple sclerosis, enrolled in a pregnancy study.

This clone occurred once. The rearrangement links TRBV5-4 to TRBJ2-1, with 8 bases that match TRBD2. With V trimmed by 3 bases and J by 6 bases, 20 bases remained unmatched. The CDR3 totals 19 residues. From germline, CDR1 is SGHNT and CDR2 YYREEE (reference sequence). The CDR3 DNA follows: TGTGCCAGCAGCTCCCCCCGTGACGGGAGGGGAATACTTGTCAATGAGCAGTTCTTC. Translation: CASSSPRDGRGILVNEQFF.

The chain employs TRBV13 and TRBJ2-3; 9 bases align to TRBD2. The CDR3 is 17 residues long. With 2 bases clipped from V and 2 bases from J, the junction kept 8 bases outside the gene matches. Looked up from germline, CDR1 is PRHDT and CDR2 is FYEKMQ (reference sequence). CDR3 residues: CASSLRRASGATDTQYF. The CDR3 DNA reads TGTGCCAGCAGCTTACGCCGGGCTAGCGGGGCCACAGATACGCAGTATTTT.

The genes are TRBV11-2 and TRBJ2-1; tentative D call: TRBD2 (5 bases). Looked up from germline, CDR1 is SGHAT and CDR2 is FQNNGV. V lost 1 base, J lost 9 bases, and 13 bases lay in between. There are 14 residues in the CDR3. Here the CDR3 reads CASSLGGLFGEQFF. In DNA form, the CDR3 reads TGTGCCAGCAGCTTAGGAGGGTTGTTCGGTGAGCAGTTCTTC.

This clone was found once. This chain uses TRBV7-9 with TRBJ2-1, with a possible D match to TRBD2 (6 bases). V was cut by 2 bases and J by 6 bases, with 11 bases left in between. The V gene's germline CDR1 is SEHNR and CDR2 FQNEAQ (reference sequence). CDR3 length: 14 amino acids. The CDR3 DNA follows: TGTGCCAGCAGCTTAACCTCGACTAGCAATGAGCAGTTCTTC. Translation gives CASSLTSTSNEQFF.

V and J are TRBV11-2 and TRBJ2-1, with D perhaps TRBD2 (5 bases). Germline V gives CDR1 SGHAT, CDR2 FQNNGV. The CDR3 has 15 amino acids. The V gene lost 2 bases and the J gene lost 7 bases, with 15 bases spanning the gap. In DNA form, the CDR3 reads TGTGCCAGCAGCTTACGCACACTAGGGTTTAATGAGCAGTTCTTC. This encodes CASSLRTLGFNEQFF.

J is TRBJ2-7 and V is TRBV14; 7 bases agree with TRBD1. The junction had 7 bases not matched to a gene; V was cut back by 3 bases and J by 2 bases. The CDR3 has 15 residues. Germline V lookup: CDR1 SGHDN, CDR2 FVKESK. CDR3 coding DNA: TGTGCCAGCAGCCAGAGAAGGGGGCTACCCTACGAGCAGTACTTC. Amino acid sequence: CASSQRRGLPYEQYF.

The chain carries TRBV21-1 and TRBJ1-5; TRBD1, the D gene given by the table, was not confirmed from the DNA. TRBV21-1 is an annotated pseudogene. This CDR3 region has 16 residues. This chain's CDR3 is CASSKGQGGHNQPQHF. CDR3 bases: TGTGCCAGCAGCAAGGGACAGGGGGGTCACAATCAGCCCCAGCATTTT.

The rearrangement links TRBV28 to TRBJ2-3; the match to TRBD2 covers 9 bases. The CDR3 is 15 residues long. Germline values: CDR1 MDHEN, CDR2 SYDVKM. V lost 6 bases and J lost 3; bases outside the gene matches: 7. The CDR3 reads CASRVAGDATDTQYF. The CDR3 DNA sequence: TGTGCCAGCAGAGTAGCGGGAGACGCAACAGATACGCAGTATTTT.

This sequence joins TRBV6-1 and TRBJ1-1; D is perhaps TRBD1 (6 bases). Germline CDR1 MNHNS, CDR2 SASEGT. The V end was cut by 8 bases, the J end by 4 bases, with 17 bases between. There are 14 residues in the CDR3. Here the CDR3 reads CASPEQGEGTEAFF. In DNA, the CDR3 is TGTGCCAGCCCTGAACAGGGTGAGGGCACTGAAGCTTTCTTT.

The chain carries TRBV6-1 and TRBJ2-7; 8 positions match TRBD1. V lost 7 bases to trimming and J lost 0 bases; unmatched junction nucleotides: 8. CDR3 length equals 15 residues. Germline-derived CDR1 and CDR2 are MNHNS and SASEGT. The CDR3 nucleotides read TGTGCCAGCACCGAAACCGGGACAGGCTCCTACGAGCAGTACTTC. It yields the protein CASTETGTGSYEQYF.

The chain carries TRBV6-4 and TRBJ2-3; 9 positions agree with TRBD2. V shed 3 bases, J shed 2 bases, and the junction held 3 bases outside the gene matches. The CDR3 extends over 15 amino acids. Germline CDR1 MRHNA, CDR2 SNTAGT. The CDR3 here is CASSETSGFTDTQYF. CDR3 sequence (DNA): TGTGCCAGCAGTGAGACTAGCGGTTTCACAGATACGCAGTATTTT.

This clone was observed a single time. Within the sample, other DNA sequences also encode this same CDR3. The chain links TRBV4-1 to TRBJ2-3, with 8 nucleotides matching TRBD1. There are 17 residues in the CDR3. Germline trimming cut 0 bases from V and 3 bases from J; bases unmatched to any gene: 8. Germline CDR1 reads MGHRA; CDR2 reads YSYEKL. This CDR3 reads CASSQEFRTGGTDTQYF. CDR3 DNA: TGCGCCAGCAGCCAAGAGTTTAGAACAGGGGGGACAGATACGCAGTATTTT.

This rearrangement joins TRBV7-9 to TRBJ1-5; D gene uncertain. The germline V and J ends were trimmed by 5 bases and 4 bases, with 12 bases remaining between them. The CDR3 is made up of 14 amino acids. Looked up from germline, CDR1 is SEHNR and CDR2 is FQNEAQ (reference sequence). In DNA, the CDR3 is TGTGCCAGCAGCCCAGTGGTTCAGAATCAGCCCCAGCATTTT. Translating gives CASSPVVQNQPQHF.

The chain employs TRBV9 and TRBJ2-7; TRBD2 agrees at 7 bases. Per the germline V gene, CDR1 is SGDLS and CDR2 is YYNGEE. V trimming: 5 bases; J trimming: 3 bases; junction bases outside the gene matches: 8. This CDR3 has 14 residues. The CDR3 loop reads CASSRGDYNYEQYF. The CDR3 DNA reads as TGTGCCAGCAGTCGCGGGGACTACAACTACGAGCAGTACTTC.

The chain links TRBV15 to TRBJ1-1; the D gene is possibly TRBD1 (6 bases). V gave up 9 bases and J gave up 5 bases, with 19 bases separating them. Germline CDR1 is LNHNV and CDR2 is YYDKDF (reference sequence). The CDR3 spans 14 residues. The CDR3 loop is CATYKSQGGTEAFF. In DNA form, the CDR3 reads TGTGCCACATACAAATCACAGGGTGGGACTGAAGCTTTCTTT.

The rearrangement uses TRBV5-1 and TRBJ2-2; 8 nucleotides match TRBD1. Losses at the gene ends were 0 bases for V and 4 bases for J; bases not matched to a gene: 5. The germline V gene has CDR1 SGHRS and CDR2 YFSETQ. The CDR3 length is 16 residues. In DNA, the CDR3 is TGCGCCAGCAGCTTGGTTGACAGGGGCAGCACCGGGGAGCTGTTTTTT. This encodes CASSLVDRGSTGELFF.

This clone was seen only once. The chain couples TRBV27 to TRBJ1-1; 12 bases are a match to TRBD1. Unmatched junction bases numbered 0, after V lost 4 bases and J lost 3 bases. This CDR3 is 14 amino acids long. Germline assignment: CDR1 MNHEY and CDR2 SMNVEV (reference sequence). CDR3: CASSWDRGHTEAFF. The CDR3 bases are TGTGCCAGCAGTTGGGACAGGGGGCACACTGAAGCTTTCTTT.

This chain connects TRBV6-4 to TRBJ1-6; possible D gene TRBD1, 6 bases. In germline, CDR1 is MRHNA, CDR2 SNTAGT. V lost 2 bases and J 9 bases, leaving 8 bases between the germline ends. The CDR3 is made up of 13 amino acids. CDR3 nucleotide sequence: TGTGCCAGCAGTGACACGGACAGTTCACCCCTCCACTTT. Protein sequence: CASSDTDSSPLHF.